Sequencing of this T cell receptor beta chain was carried out in a study of blood T cell repertoires in COVID-19. Background on the study: Specimens from acute and convalescent COVID-19 originated in the United States, Italy and Spain.

This CDR3 comprises 15 residues. Per the study methods: Cell counts per sample came from amplifying reference gene primers. Using immunoSEQ multiplex PCR, the repertoire was profiled, and TCRdb retains in-frame clones only, with some absent. The DNA was the basis for D and trimming; V, J and clone size are from that table. This sample has about 140,000 clones, with around 81% found just once. The TCR sequence derives from a human donor in a cohort sampled during active COVID-19. Material for sequencing was peripheral blood. The rearrangement links TRBV21-1 to TRBJ2-7; the table assigns TRBD1, which was not confirmed against the DNA. TRBV21-1 is classified as a pseudogene. DNA for the CDR3: TGTGCCAGCAGCAAAGCGCCGACAGAACCCTACGAGCAGTACTTC. Its protein is CASSKAPTEPYEQYF.